A single sample is the source of the 18 T cell receptor beta chains below, sequenced in a study of cytomegalovirus exposure and HLA in healthy donors. PCR was performed using 60 Vbeta and 13 Jbeta primers. Assay: immunoSEQ multiplex PCR; the TCRdb copy retains only in-frame clones and omits some. Found here are approximately 270,000 clones, 80% of them singletons; the top ten hold roughly 0.31%. The specimen was PBMCs. The receptor set was obtained from a girl between 2 and 10 years old in good health and CMV-seronegative.

The rearrangement links TRBV2 to TRBJ1-2, with TRBD1 matching over 10 bases. The CDR3 is 13 amino acids. Germline lookup yields CDR1 SNHLY and CDR2 FYNNEI. Trimming removed 8 bases from V and 6 bases from J; junction bases left unmatched: 6. CDR3 region: CASGRQGADGYTF. The CDR3 DNA reads TGTGCCAGCGGGAGACAGGGGGCAGATGGCTACACCTTC.

A remark on this clone: Other nucleotide sequences in the sample specify the same CDR3. The chain employs TRBV7-3 and TRBJ1-1, with D hard to call. CDR3 size: 13 residues. Trimming removed 2 bases from V and 1 base from J, with 5 bases in between. Per germline, CDR1 SGHTA and CDR2 FQGTGA. Here the CDR3 DNA reads TGTGCCAGCAGCTTACAGGAGAACACTGAAGCTTTCTTT. This codes for CASSLQENTEAFF.

V gene TRBV5-4 combines with J gene TRBJ1-2; possible D gene TRBD1, 5 bases. The ends were cut back, 7 bases at V and 4 bases at J, with 14 bases in the middle. This CDR3 spans 13 amino acids. The germline gives CDR1 SGHNT, CDR2 YYREEE (reference sequence). The CDR3 DNA follows: TGTGCCAGCCAGTCAGGGTCTTCCTATGGCTACACCTTC. Amino acid sequence: CASQSGSSYGYTF.

This sequence joins TRBV11-2 and TRBJ1-1; 9 nucleotides match TRBD1. The V segment lost 1 base and the J segment 7 bases; nucleotides outside the gene matches: 16. This CDR3 is built from 18 residues. Germline-derived CDR1 and CDR2 are SGHAT and FQNNGV. The CDR3 sequence is CASSLVIATGGRRGEAFF. DNA of the CDR3: TGTGCCAGCAGCTTAGTCATAGCGACAGGGGGAAGAAGGGGTGAAGCTTTCTTT.

V gene TRBV27 combines with J gene TRBJ2-1; the match to TRBD2 covers 11 bases. The trim removed 6 bases at V and 4 bases at J, leaving 8 bases unmatched. This CDR3 spans 16 amino acids. Per germline, CDR1 MNHEY and CDR2 SMNVEV (reference sequence). The CDR3 DNA reads as TGTGCCAGCAGCCTGGCGGCTAGCGGGGGGTACAATGAGCAGTTCTTC. Its protein product is CASSLAASGGYNEQFF.

The chain uses TRBV7-6 and TRBJ2-3, with D tentatively TRBD2 (6 bases). Looked up from germline, CDR1 is SGHVS and CDR2 is FNYEAQ. Trimming cost V 0 bases and J 1 base, with 14 bases left between them. CDR3 size: 17 residues. CDR3 amino acids: CASSLAGRERGTDTQYF. The CDR3 DNA is TGTGCCAGCAGCTTAGCGGGCCGGGAGAGGGGCACAGATACGCAGTATTTT.

This chain uses TRBV5-1 with TRBJ2-5, with TRBD1 identical over 7 bases. This CDR3 has 13 amino acids. After removal of 5 bases from V and 5 bases from J, the junction contained 6 bases not matched to a gene. From germline, CDR1 is SGHRS and CDR2 YFSETQ. The CDR3 reads CASRMTGSETQYF. The CDR3 region has the DNA TGCGCCAGCAGGATGACAGGGTCTGAGACCCAGTACTTC.

The chain links TRBV5-5 to TRBJ2-7; D is undetermined. Between the trimmed V and J ends, which lost 3 bases and 1 base, there was a span of 5 bases. The germline gives CDR1 SGHKS, CDR2 YYEKEE (reference sequence). The CDR3 is 12 amino acids. The CDR3 DNA reads as TGTGCCAGCAGCTCATTTTCCTACGAGCAGTACTTC. Translated, it gives CASSSFSYEQYF.

This sequence joins TRBV5-1 and TRBJ1-2, with D uncertain. This CDR3 has 13 residues. With 0 bases removed from V and 8 bases from J, the gap between germline ends came to 11 bases. Germline CDR1 reads SGHRS; CDR2 reads YFSETQ. CDR3 sequence (DNA): TGCGCCAGCAGCTTGGGACGGCCTAGGGGCTACACCTTC. It specifies CASSLGRPRGYTF.

The gene calls are TRBV20-1 and TRBJ2-3; possible D gene TRBD2, 5 bases. The germline V gene has CDR1 DFQATT and CDR2 SNEGSKA (reference sequence). The V and J ends lost 6 bases and 9 bases respectively, with 13 bases between them. The CDR3 has 11 amino acids. The CDR3 spells CSAPSPGTQYF. The CDR3, as DNA: TGCAGTGCCCCTAGCCCTGGCACGCAGTATTTT.

The genes are TRBV29-1 and TRBJ2-7; 11 bases fit TRBD1. Per the germline V gene, CDR1 is SQVTM and CDR2 is ANQGSEA. The junction had 0 bases not matched to a gene; V was cut back by 6 bases and J by 2 bases. This CDR3 contains 12 residues. CDR3 in amino acids: CSVGQGAYEQYF. The CDR3 nucleotides read TGCAGCGTGGGACAGGGGGCCTACGAGCAGTACTTC.

The genes are TRBV10-3 and TRBJ2-7; TRBD1 matches 8 bases. Germline V gene sequence: CDR1 ENHRY, CDR2 SYGVKD. After removal of 8 bases from V and 3 bases from J, the junction contained 9 bases not matched to a gene. CDR3 size: 14 residues. The CDR3 here is CAIQLDRGGYEQYF. CDR3 bases: TGTGCCATCCAACTCGACAGGGGCGGCTACGAGCAGTACTTC.

The CDR3 nucleotides read TGTGCCAGTAGTATTACCGGGTCGAAACACGAGCAGTACTTC. Translating gives CASSITGSKHEQYF. V gene TRBV19 combines with J gene TRBJ2-7; D call uncertain. Germline-derived CDR1 and CDR2 are LNHDA and SQIVND (reference sequence). Trimming pared 3 bases from V and 5 bases from J, leaving 14 bases between. CDR3 size: 14 residues.

This clone has only a few counts. V is TRBV19 and J is TRBJ2-6, with D perhaps matching TRBD2 (6 bases). The germline V gene has CDR1 LNHDA and CDR2 SQIVND (reference sequence). The CDR3 consists of 16 residues. The ends were cut back, 6 bases at V and 12 bases at J, with 24 bases in the middle. The CDR3 bases are TGTGCCAGTAGGACCGAGGGAGGTAATCGTCTAGGCGTCCTGACTTTC. Protein sequence: CASRTEGGNRLGVLTF.

The chain employs TRBV6-4 and TRBJ1-3, with a tentative D call TRBD1 (5 bases). Germline lookup yields CDR1 MRHNA and CDR2 SNTAGT. The CDR3 is made up of 14 amino acids. Trimming shortened V by 7 bases and J by 4 bases, and 14 bases separated the two germline ends. The CDR3 loop reads CASTSPQGGNTIYF. DNA for the CDR3: TGTGCCAGCACCAGTCCGCAGGGCGGAAACACCATATATTTT.

V usage is TRBV7-6 and J usage is TRBJ1-6, with D tentatively TRBD1 (5 bases). V was cut by 5 bases and J by 9 bases, with 20 bases left in between. CDR1 and CDR2 from the germline V gene are SGHVS and FNYEAQ. This CDR3 contains 16 residues. The CDR3 DNA sequence: TGTGCCAGCAGCGCCTCAACGGGGGGGTTTGTTTCACCCCTCCACTTT. It is translated as CASSASTGGFVSPLHF. Drawing the rest from reference TRBV7-6 and TRBJ1-6, the complete variable domain is GAGVSQSPRYKVTKRGQDVALRCDPISGHVSLYWYRQALGQGPEFLTYFNYEAQQDKSGLPNDRFSAERPEGSISTLTIQRTEQRDSAMYRCASSASTGGFVSPLHFGNGTRLTVT.

This clone has more than one count but fewer than ten. This chain joins TRBV28 and TRBJ2-1; 10 nucleotides line up with TRBD2. J gave up 13 bases and V 1 base, and 16 bases lay outside the gene matches. CDR1 MDHEN and CDR2 SYDVKM come from the germline V gene. The CDR3 loop spans 17 amino acids. In DNA, the CDR3 is TGTGCCAGCAGTTTATACTCAACCGGGACTAGCGTACGTTCCCAGTTCTTC. As protein: CASSLYSTGTSVRSQFF.

In this sample, this clone turned up once. V gene TRBV21-1 combines with J gene TRBJ1-3. TRBV21-1 is a documented pseudogene. The CDR3 runs to 15 residues. The CDR3 bases are TGTGCCAGCAGCCCGAGGTGGGTGGGTGGAAACACCATATATTTT. Protein sequence: CASSPRWVGGNTIYF.